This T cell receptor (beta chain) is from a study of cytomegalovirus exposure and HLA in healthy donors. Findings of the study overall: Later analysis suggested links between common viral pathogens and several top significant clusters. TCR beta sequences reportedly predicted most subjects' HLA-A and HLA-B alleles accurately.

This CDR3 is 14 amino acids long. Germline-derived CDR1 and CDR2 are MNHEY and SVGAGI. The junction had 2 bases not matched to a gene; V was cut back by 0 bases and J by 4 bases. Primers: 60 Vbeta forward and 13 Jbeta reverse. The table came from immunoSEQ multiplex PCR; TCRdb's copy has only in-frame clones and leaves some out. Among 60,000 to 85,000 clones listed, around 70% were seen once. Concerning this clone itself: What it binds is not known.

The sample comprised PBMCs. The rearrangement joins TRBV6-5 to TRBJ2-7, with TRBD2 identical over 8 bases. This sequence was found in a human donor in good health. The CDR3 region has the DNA TGTGCCAGCAGTTACTCAGCGGGAGCTTACGAGCAGTACTTC. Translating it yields CASSYSAGAYEQYF.